Below, 3 T cell receptor beta chains from the same sample are listed, as sequenced in a study of shared clonotypes between healthy human individuals. Data came from immunoSEQ multiplex PCR; TCRdb stores just in-frame clones and leaves some out. The sample records about 2 million clones, roughly 94% being singletons. The specimen sequenced was naive CD4+ T cells sorted from blood. Subset: CD45RA+ positively selected. All receptors come from a man aged 18 to 29 in good health.

The rearrangement links TRBV28 to TRBJ1-1; D is possibly TRBD1 (5 bases). The germline V gene has CDR1 MDHEN and CDR2 SYDVKM. CDR3 size: 16 residues. V was shortened by 5 bases and J by 4 bases, with 20 bases between the two germline ends. CDR3 DNA sequence: TGTGCCAGCAGTCCACCTCTCCCCTCCGGGGCCACTGAAGCTTTCTTT. Protein product: CASSPPLPSGATEAFF.

In its sample, this clone was seen once. The same CDR3 arises from other DNA sequences in this sample as well. CDR3 sequence (DNA): TGCAGTGCTAGGGACCAATACGAGCAGTACTTC. Translated, it gives CSARDQYEQYF. The V and J genes are TRBV20-1 and TRBJ2-7, with D uncertain. Trimming stripped 3 bases from V and 4 bases from J, with 7 bases between. Germline CDR1 and CDR2: DFQATT and SNEGSKA (reference sequence). The CDR3 is 11 amino acids.

The gene calls are TRBV18 and TRBJ1-4; TRBD1 agrees at 7 bases. The CDR3 has 16 residues. With 1 base clipped from V and 7 bases from J, the junction kept 9 bases outside the gene matches. Germline V gives CDR1 KGHSH, CDR2 LQKENI. The CDR3 nucleotides read TGTGCCAGCTCACCACTAACAGGGGTACAGAGTGAAAAACTGTTTTTT. The encoded protein is CASSPLTGVQSEKLFF.